The TCR beta chain under discussion was sequenced for a study of regulatory T cells in long-lasting Graves disease. Concerning this clonotype: Possible read error: a much larger clone is one base away.

Stated time point: newly diagnosed GD, antithyroid drugs for less than 3 months. The authors made the TCR library using RNA they extracted from PBMCs. Building the TCR beta libraries relied on iRepertoire HTBI primers, and CDR3 regions underwent Arm-PCR. A single record per CDR3 protein comes from TCRdb applying MiXCR to the multiplex PCR reads. Of around 500,000 distinct CDR3 sequences in the sample, roughly 13% were seen once. These records were also assigned to another study, of T cells in Graves' hyperthyroidism and ophthalmopathy.

Sequenced material: peripheral blood mononuclear cells (PBMCs), taken at new diagnosis, from a patient treated with antithyroid drugs. The receptor's source is a young man with Graves disease.

CDR3 in DNA: TGTGCCAGCAGCCCCGGGCAGGGGGCGCTGGGGGCCAACGTCCTGACTTTC. The encoded protein is CASSPGQGALGANVLTF. The V and J genes are TRBV12-3 or TRBV12-4 and TRBJ2-6, with TRBD1 matching 8 bases. Trimming at V came to 6 bases and at J to 4 bases, leaving 11 bases not matched to a gene. This CDR3 spans 17 amino acids.